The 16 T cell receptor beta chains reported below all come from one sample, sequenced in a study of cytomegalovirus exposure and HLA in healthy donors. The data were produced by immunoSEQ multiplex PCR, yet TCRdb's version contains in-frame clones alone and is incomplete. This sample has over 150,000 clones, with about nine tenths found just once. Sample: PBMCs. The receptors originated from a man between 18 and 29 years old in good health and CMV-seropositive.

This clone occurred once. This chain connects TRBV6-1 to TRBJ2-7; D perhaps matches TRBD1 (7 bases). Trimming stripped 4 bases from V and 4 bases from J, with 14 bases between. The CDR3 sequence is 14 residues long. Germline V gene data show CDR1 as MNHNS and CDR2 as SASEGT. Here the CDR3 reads CASSGGDSAYEQYF. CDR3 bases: TGTGCCAGCAGTGGGGGGGACAGCGCATACGAGCAGTACTTC.

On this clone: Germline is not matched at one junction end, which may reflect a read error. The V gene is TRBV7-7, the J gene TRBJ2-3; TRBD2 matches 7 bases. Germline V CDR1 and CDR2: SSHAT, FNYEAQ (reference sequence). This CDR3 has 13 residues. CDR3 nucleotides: TGTGCTAGCAGCCCTGAGCGGGGTGGTACGCAGTATTTT. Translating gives CASSPERGGTQYF.

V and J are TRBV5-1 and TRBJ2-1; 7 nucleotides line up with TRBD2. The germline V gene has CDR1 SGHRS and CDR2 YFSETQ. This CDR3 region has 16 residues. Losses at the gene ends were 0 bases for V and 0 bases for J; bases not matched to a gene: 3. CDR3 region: CASSLALADSYNEQFF. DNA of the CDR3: TGCGCCAGCAGCTTGGCCCTAGCGGACTCCTACAATGAGCAGTTCTTC.

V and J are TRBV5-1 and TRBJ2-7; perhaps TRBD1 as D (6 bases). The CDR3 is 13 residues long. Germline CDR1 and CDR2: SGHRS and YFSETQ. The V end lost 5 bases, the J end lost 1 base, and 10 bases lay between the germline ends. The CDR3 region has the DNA TGCGCCAGCAGTTTGCAGGGGTCCTACGAGCAGTACTTC. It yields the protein CASSLQGSYEQYF.

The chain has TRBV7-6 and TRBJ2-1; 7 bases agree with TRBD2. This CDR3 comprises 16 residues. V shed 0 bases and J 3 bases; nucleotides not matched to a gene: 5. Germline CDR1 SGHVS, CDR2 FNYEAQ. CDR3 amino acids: CASSLALASGYNEQFF. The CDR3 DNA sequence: TGTGCCAGCAGCTTAGCGCTGGCTAGCGGCTACAATGAGCAGTTCTTC. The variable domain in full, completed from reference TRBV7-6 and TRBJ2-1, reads GAGVSQSPRYKVTKRGQDVALRCDPISGHVSLYWYRQALGQGPEFLTYFNYEAQQDKSGLPNDRFSAERPEGSISTLTIQRTEQRDSAMYRCASSLALASGYNEQFFGPGTRLTVL.

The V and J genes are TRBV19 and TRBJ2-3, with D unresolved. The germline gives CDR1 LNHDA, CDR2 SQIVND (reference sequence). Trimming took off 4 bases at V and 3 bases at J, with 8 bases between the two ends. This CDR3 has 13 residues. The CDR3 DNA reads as TGTGCCAGTAGTAAAACCGGGACAGATACGCAGTATTTT. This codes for CASSKTGTDTQYF.

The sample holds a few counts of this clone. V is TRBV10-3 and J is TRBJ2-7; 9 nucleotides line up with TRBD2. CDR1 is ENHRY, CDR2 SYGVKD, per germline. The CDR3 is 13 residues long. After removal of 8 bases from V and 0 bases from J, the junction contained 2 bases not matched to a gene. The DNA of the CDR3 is TGTGCCATCTCTAGCGGGGACTCCTACGAGCAGTACTTC. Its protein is CAISSGDSYEQYF.

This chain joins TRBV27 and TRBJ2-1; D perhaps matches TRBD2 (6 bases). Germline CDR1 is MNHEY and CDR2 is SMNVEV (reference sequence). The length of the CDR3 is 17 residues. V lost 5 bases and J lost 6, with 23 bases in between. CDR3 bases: TGTGCCAGCAGTATGCGAACACAGGACTACCTGGGCAATGAGCAGTTCTTC. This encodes CASSMRTQDYLGNEQFF.

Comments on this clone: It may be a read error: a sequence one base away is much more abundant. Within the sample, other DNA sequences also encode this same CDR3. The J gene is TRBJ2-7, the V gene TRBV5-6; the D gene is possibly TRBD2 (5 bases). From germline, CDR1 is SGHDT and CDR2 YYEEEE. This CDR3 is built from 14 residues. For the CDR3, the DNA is TGTGCCAGTAGCTTGGCCGGGGTCGGTTACGAGCAGTACTTC. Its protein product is CASSLAGVGYEQYF. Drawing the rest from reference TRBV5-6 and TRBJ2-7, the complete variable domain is DAGVTQSPTHLIKTRGQQVTLRCSPKSGHDTVSWYQQALGQGPQFIFQYYEEEERQRGNFPDRFSGHQFPNYSSELNVNALLLGDSALYLCASSLAGVGYEQYFGPGTRLTVT.

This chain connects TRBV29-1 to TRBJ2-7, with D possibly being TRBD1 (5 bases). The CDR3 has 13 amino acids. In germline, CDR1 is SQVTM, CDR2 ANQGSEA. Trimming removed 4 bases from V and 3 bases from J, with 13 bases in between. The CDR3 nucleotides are TGCAGCGTTGTACCCCCAGGGCGCTACGAGCAGTACTTC. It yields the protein CSVVPPGRYEQYF.

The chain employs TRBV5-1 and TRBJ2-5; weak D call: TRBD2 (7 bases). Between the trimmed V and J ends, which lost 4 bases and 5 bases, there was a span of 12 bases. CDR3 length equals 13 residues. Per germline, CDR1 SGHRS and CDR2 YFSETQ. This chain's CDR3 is CASSTRGGETQYF. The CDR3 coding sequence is TGCGCCAGCAGCACCAGGGGAGGGGAGACCCAGTACTTC. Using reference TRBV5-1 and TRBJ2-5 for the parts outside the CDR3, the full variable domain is KAGVTQTPRYLIKTRGQQVTLSCSPISGHRSVSWYQQTPGQGLQFLFEYFSETQRNKGNFPGRFSGRQFSNSRSEMNVSTLELGDSALYLCASSTRGGETQYFGPGTRLLVL.

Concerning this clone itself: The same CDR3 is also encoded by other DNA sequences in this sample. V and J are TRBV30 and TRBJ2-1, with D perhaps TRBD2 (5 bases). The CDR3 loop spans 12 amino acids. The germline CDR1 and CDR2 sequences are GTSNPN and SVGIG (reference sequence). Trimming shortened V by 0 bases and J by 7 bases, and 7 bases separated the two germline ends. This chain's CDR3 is CAWSVRGNEQFF. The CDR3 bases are TGTGCCTGGAGTGTACGAGGGAATGAGCAGTTCTTC.

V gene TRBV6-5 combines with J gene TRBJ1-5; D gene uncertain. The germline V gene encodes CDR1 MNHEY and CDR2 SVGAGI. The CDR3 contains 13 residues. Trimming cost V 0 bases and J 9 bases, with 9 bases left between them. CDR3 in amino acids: CASSYSEGRPQHF. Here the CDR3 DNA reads TGTGCCAGCAGTTACTCGGAGGGAAGGCCCCAGCATTTT.

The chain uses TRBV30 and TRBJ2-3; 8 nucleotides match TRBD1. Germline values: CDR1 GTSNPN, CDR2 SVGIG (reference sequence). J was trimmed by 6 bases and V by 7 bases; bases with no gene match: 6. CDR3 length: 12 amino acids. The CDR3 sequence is CASTGELDTQYF. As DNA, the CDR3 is TGTGCCTCGACAGGGGAGTTGGATACGCAGTATTTT.

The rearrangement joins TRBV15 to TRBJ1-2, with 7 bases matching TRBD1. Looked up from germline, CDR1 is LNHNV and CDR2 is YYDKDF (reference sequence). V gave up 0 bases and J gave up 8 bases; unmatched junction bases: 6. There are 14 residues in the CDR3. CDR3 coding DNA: TGTGCCACCAGCAGAGAAAGGACAGGTACGGGCTACACCTTC. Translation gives CATSRERTGTGYTF.

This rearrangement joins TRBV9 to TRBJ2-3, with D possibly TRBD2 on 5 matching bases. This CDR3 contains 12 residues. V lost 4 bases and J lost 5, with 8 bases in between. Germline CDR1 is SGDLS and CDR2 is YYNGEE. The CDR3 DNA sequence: TGTGCCAGCAGCACTAGTGGAGATACGCAGTATTTT. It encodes CASSTSGDTQYF.